This T cell receptor beta chain was captured in a study of identical twins. General study results and limits: Among out-of-frame alpha sequences shared by twins, low generation probability occurred in excess.

For this clonotype: What it recognizes is unknown.

Germline lookup yields CDR1 SGHVS and CDR2 FNYEAQ. CDR3 length: 18 residues. V was pared by 0 bases and J by 2 bases, with 2 bases of the junction left unmatched. TCRdb re-called the 5' RACE reads with MiXCR, one entry per CDR3 protein. The sample consists of about 730,000 distinct CDR3 sequences, less than 25% of them appearing once. In addition, the sample was reused for a study of T cells expressing NK-cell markers. That paper states: Source material for TCR beta repertoires consisted of sorted CD3+CD56+NKG2C+, CD3+CD56+NKG2C- and CD3+CD56-NKG2C+ T cells. For several donors, the dominant NKG2C+ clonotypes made up roughly 1.0-7.0% of their CD8+ T cells. Once again these clonotypes came out on top in the CD3+CD56-NKG2C+ fraction of several donors.

The sample taken for sequencing was PBMCs. The chain combines TRBV7-6 with TRBJ2-1; TRBD2 aligns across 15 bases. The TCR was taken from a woman aged 18 to 35 in good health. In nucleotides, the CDR3 is TGTGCCAGCAGCTTAGCGGGACTAGCGGGAGGTCCCTACAATGAGCAGTTCTTC. Residues: CASSLAGLAGGPYNEQFF.